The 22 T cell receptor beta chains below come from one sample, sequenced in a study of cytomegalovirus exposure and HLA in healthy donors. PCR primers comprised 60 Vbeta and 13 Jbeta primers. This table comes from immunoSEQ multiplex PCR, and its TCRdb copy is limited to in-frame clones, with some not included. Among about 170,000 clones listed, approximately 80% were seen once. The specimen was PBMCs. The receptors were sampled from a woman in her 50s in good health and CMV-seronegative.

The CDR3 nucleotides read TGTGCCAGCAGTGACTCTCACGGGGGGAATCAGCCCCAGCATTTT. Residues: CASSDSHGGNQPQHF. This chain uses TRBV6-1 with TRBJ1-5; D perhaps matches TRBD1 (5 bases). The germline gives CDR1 MNHNS, CDR2 SASEGT. Trimming left V 3 bases short and J 4 bases short, with 13 bases between. The CDR3 totals 15 residues.

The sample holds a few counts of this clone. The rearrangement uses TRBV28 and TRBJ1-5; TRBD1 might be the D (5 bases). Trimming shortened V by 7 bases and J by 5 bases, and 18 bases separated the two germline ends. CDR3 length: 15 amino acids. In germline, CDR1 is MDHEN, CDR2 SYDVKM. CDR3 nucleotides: TGTGCCAGCACCCCCACCGGCAGGGCTGATCAGCCCCAGCATTTT. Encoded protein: CASTPTGRADQPQHF.

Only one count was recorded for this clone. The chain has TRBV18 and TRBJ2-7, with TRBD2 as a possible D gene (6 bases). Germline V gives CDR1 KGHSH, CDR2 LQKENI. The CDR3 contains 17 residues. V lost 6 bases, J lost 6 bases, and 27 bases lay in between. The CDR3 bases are TGTGCCAGCTCCCCAGGGTCTAGTAGCAGGAGGGCCATCGAGCAGTACTTC. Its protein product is CASSPGSSSRRAIEQYF.

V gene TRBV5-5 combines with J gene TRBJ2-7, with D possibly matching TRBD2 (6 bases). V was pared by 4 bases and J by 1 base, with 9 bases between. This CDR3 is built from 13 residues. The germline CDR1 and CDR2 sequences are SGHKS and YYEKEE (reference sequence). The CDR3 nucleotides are TGTGCCAGCAGCCATGGGACTTCCTACGAGCAGTACTTC. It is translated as CASSHGTSYEQYF.

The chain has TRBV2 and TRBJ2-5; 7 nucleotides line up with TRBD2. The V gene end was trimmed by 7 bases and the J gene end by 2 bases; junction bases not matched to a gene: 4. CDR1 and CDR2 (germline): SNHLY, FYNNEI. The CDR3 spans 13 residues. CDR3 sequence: CASTRTRQETQYF. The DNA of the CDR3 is TGTGCCAGCACGAGGACTAGACAAGAGACCCAGTACTTC.

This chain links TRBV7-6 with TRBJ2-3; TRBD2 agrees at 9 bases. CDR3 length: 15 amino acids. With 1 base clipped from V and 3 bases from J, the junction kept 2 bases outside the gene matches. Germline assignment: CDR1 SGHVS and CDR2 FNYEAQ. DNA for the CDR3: TGTGCCAGCAGCTTAGGGCTAGCGGGGACAGATACGCAGTATTTT. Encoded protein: CASSLGLAGTDTQYF.

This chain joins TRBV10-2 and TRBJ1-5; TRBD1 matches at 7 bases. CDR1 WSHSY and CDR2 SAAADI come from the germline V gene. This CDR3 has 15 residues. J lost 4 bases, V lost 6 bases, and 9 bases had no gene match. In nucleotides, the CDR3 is TGCGCCAGCAGCCCCGACAGGGTAGTGAATCAGCCCCAGCATTTT. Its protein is CASSPDRVVNQPQHF.

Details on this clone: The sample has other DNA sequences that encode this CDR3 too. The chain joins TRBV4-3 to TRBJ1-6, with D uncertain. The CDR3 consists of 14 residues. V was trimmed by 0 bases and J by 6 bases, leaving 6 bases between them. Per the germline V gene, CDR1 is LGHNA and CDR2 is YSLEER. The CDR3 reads CASSQDGVNSPLHF. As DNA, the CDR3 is TGCGCCAGCAGCCAAGATGGAGTTAATTCACCCCTCCACTTT.

The CDR3 DNA reads as TGTGCCAGCAGTTTATATACAGGAGCCTACGAGCAGTACTTC. Its translation: CASSLYTGAYEQYF. The J gene is TRBJ2-5, the V gene TRBV27; a weak D match, TRBD1 (5 bases). The J call may not be correct, given that the DNA end is closer to TRBJ2-7. This CDR3 is built from 14 residues. CDR1 and CDR2 (germline): MNHEY, SMNVEV (reference sequence).

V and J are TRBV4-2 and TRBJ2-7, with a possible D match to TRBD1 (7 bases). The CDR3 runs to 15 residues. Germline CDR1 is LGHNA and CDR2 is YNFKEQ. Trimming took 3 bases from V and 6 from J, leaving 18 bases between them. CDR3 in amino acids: CASSQGQGGIFEQYF. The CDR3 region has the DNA TGTGCCAGCAGCCAGGGGCAGGGGGGTATCTTCGAGCAGTACTTC.

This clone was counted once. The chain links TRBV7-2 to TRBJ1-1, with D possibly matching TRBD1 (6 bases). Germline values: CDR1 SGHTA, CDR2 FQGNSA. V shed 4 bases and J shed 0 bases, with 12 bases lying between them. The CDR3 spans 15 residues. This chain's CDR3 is CASSSHRVMNTEAFF. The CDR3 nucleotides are TGTGCCAGCAGCTCCCACAGGGTAATGAACACTGAAGCTTTCTTT. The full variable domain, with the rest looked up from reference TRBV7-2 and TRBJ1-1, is GAGVSQSPSNKVTEKGKDVELRCDPISGHTALYWYRQSLGQGLEFLIYFQGNSAPDKSGLPSDRFSAERTGGSVSTLTIQRTQQEDSAVYLCASSSHRVMNTEAFFGQGTRLTVV.

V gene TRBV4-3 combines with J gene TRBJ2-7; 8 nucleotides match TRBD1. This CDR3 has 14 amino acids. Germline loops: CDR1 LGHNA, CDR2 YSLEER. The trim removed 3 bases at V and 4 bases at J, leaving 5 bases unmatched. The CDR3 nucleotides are TGCGCCAGCAGCCACACAGGGGGTCAGTACGAGCAGTACTTC. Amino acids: CASSHTGGQYEQYF.

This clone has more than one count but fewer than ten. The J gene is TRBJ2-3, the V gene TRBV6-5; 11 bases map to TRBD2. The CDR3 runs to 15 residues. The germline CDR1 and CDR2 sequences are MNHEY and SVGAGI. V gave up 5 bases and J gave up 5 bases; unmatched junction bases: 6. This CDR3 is CASSQTSGEGDTQYF. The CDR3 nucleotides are TGTGCCAGCAGTCAGACTAGCGGGGAAGGAGATACGCAGTATTTT.

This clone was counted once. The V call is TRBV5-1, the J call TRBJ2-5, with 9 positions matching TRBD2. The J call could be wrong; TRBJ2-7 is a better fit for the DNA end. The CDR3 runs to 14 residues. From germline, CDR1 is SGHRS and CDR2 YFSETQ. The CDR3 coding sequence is TGCGCCAGCAGCGCTAGCGGGATTCTCAACGAGCAGTACTTC. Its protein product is CASSASGILNEQYF.

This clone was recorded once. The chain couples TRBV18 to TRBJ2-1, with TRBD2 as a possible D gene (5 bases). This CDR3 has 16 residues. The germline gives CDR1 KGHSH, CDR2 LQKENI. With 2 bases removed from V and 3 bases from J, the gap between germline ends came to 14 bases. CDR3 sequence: CASSPVSGKGYNEQFF. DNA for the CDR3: TGTGCCAGCTCACCAGTTTCGGGGAAGGGCTACAATGAGCAGTTCTTC.

The CDR3 DNA reads TGTGCCAGCAGCAGCCCGAGGGCAGGGAACACCGGGGAGCTGTTTTTT. It codes for CASSSPRAGNTGELFF. This chain connects TRBV27 to TRBJ2-2, with D maybe TRBD2 (5 bases). Trimming shortened V by 6 bases and J by 1 base, and 15 bases separated the two germline ends. This CDR3 region has 16 residues. CDR1 is MNHEY, CDR2 SMNVEV, per germline (reference sequence).

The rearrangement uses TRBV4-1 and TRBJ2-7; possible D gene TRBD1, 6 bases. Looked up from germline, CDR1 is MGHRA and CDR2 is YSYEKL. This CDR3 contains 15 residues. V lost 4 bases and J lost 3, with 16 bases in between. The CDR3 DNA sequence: TGCGCCAGCAGCCTCAGGGGTGGGGAGATCTACGAGCAGTACTTC. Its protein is CASSLRGGEIYEQYF.

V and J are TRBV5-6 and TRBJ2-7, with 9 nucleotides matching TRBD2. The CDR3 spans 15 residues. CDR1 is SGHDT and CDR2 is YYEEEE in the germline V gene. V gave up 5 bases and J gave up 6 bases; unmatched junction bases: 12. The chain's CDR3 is CASSSTSGAGREQYF. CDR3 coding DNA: TGTGCCAGCAGTTCGACTAGCGGAGCGGGCCGCGAGCAGTACTTC.

Written as DNA, the CDR3 is TGTGCCATCAGTGATCCTGAGACTGCGGACACTGAAGCTTTCTTT. This gives the protein CAISDPETADTEAFF. The genes are TRBV10-3 and TRBJ1-1; D is uncertain. V was shortened by 3 bases and J by 3 bases, with 14 bases between the two germline ends. CDR1 is ENHRY, CDR2 SYGVKD, per germline. The CDR3 is made up of 15 amino acids.

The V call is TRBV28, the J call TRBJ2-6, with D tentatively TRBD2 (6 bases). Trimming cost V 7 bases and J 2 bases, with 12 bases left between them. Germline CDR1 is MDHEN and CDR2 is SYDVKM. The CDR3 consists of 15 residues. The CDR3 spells CASTGEVPGANVLTF. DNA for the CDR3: TGTGCCAGCACTGGGGAGGTTCCTGGGGCCAACGTCCTGACTTTC.

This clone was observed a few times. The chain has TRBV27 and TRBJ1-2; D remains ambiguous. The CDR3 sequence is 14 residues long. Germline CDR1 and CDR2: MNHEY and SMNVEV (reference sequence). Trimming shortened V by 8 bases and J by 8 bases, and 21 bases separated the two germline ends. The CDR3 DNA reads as TGTGCCAGCCGATCAACCCCTGTTCTAGGAGGCTACACCTTC. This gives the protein CASRSTPVLGGYTF.

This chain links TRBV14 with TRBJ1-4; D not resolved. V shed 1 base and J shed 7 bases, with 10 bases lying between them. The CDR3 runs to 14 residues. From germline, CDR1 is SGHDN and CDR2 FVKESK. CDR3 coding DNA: TGTGCCAGCAGCCAAGGGAGCATAGGTGAAAAACTGTTTTTT. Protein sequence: CASSQGSIGEKLFF.